The TCR beta chain under discussion was sequenced for a study of T cell responses to AZD1222 COVID-19 vaccine. Study outcomes and limitations: White British people made up most donors, females outnumbered males, and clonal diversity was possibly underestimated. No repertoire was sampled before or during the peak T cell response, only after it.

With regard to this clone: Its specificity is not known.

Assay: immunoSEQ multiplex PCR; the TCRdb copy retains only in-frame clones and omits some. Of around 95,000 clones in the sample, roughly 91% were seen once. The source of this sequence is an adult in good health. The sequencing used peripheral blood, collected on day 0 of AZD1222 vaccination.

CDR3 sequence reads: CASRGGTRSFEQYF. The DNA for the CDR3 is TGTGCCAGCAGGGGGGGGACTAGATCTTTCGAGCAGTACTTC. The rearrangement joins TRBV28 to TRBJ2-7; 8 bases align to TRBD2. V dropped 6 bases and J dropped 6; count of bases not matched to a gene: 10. The germline CDR1 and CDR2 sequences are MDHEN and SYDVKM. This CDR3 contains 14 residues.